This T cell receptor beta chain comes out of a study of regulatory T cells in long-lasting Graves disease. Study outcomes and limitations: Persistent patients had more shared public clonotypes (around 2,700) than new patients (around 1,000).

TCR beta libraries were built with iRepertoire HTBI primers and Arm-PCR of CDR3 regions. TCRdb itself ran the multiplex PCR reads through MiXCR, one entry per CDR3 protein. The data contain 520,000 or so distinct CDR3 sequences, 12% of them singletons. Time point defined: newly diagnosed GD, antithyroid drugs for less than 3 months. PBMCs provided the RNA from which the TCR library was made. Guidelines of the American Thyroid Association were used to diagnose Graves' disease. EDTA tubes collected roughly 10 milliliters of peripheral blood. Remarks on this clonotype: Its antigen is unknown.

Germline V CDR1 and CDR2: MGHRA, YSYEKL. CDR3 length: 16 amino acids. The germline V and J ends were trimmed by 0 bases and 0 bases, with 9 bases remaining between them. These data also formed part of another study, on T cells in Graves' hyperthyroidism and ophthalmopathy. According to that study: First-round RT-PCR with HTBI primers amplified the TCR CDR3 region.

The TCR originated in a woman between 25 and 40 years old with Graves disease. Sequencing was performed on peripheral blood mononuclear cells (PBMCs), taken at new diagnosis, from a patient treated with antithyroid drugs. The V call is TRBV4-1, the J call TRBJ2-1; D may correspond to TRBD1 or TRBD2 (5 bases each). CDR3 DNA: TGCGCCAGCAGCCAAGACCCGGGACGCTCCTACAATGAGCAGTTCTTC. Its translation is CASSQDPGRSYNEQFF.